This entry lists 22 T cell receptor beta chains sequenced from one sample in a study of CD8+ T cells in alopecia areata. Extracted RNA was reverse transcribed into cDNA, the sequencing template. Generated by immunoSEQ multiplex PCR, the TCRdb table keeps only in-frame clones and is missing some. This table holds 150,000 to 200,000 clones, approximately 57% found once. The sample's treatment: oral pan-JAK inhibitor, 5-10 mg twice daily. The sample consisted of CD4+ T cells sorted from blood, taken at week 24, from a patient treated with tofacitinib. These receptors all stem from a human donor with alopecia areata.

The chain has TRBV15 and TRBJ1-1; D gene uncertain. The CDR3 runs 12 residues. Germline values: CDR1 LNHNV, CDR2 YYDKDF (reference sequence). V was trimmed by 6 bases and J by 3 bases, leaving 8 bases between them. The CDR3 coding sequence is TGTGCCACCAGGGGGTCGTACACTGAAGCTTTCTTT. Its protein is CATRGSYTEAFF.

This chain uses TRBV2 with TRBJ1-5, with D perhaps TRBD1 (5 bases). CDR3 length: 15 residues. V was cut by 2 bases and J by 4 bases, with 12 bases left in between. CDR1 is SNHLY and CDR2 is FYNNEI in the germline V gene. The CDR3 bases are TGTGCCAGCAGTGAACAGGGCATGTGGAATCAGCCCCAGCATTTT. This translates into CASSEQGMWNQPQHF.

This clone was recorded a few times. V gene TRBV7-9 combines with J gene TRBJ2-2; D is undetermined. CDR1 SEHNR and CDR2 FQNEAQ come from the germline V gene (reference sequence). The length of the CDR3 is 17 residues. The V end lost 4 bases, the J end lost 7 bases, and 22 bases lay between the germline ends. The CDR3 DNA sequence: TGTGCCAGCAGCTCCCCTAGGGTAGCACCCGAGGACGGGGAGCTGTTTTTT. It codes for CASSSPRVAPEDGELFF.

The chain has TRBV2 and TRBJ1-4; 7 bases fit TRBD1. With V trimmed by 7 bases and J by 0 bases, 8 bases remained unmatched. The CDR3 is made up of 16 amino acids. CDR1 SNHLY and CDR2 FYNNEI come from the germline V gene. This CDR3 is CASTPDRRTTNEKLFF. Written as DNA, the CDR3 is TGTGCCAGCACCCCGGACAGGCGTACAACTAATGAAAAACTGTTTTTT.

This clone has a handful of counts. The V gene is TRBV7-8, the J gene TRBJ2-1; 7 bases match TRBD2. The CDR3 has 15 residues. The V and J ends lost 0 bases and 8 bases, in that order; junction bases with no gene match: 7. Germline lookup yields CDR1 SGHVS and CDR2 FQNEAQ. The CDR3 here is CASSLAQMGGDEQFF. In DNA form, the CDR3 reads TGTGCCAGCAGCTTAGCCCAAATGGGGGGGGATGAGCAGTTCTTC.

The CDR3 loop is CASEPRQGSYEQYF. In DNA form, the CDR3 reads TGTGCCTCGGAACCTCGACAGGGGAGCTACGAGCAGTACTTC. The rearrangement joins TRBV30 to TRBJ2-7; 8 bases agree with TRBD1. CDR1 is GTSNPN and CDR2 is SVGIG in the germline V gene (reference sequence). Trimming took 7 bases from V and 3 from J; bases not matched to a gene: 11. CDR3 length: 14 amino acids.

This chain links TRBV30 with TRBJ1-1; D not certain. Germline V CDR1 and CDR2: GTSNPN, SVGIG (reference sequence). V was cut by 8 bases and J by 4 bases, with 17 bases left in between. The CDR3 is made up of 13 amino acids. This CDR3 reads CAITRAAGTEAFF. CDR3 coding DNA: TGTGCCATAACTCGGGCAGCGGGCACTGAAGCTTTCTTT.

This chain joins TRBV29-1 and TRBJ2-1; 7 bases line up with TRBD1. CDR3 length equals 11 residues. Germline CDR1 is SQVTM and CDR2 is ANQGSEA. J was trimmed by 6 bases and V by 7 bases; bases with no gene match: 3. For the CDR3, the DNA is TGCAGCGGAAACAGGGGCAATGAGCAGTTCTTC. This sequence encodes CSGNRGNEQFF.

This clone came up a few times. CDR3 amino acids: CASRLGGEKLFF. The CDR3 DNA reads as TGTGCCAGCAGACTTGGTGGTGAAAAACTGTTTTTT. This chain joins TRBV2 and TRBJ1-4; no definite D call. V was cut by 6 bases and J by 7 bases, with 9 bases left in between. Germline lookup yields CDR1 SNHLY and CDR2 FYNNEI. The CDR3 totals 12 residues.

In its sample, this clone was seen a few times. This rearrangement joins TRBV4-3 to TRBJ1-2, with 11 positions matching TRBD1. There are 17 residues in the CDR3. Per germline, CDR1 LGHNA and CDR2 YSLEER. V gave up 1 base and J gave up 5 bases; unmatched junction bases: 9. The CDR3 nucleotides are TGCGCCAGCAGCCAAGCCCCCGGACAGGGGGCCTGGTATGGCTACACCTTC. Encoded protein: CASSQAPGQGAWYGYTF.

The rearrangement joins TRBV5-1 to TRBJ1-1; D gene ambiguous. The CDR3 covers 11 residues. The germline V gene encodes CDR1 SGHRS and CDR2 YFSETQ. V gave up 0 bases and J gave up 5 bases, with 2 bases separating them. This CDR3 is CASSLGTEAFF. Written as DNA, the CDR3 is TGCGCCAGCAGCTTGGGGACTGAAGCTTTCTTT.

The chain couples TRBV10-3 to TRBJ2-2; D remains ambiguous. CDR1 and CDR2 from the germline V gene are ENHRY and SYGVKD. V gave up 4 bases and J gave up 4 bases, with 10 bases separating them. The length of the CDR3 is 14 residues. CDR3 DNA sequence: TGTGCCATCAGTGTGTCCGGACCCACCGGGGAGCTGTTTTTT. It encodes CAISVSGPTGELFF.

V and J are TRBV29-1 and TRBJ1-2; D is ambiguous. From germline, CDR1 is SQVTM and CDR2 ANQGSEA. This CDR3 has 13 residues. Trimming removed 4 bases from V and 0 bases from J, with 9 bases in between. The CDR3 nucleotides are TGCAGCGTTGGTGGCTCCTCTAACTATGGCTACACCTTC. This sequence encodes CSVGGSSNYGYTF. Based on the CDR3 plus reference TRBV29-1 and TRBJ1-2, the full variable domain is SAVISQKPSRDICQRGTSLTIQCQVDSQVTMMFWYRQQPGQSLTLIATANQGSEATYESGFVIDKFPISRPNLTFSTLTVSNMSPEDSSIYLCSVGGSSNYGYTFGSGTRLTVV.

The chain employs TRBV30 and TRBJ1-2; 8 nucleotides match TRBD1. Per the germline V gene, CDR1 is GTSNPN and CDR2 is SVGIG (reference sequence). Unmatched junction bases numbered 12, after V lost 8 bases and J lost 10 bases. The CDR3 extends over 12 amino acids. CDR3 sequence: CALGQGAFDYTF. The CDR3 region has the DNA TGTGCCCTCGGACAGGGAGCATTTGACTACACCTTC.

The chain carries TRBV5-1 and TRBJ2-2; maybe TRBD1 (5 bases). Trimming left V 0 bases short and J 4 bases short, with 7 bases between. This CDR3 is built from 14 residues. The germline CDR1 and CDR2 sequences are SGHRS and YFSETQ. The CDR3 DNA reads TGCGCCAGCAGCTTGGACCAGGGCACCGGGGAGCTGTTTTTT. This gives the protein CASSLDQGTGELFF.

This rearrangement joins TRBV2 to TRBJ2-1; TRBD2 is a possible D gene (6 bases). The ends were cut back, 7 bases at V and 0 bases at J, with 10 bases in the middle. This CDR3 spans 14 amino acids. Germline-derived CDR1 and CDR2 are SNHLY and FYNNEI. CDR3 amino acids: CASTRGSSYNEQFF. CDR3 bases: TGTGCCAGCACACGGGGGAGCTCCTACAATGAGCAGTTCTTC.

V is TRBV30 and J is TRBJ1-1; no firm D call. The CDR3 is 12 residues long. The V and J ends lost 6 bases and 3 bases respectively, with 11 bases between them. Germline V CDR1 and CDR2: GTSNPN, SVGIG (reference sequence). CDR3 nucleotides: TGTGCCTGTAAGGGTCGGGACACTGAAGCTTTCTTT. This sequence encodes CACKGRDTEAFF.

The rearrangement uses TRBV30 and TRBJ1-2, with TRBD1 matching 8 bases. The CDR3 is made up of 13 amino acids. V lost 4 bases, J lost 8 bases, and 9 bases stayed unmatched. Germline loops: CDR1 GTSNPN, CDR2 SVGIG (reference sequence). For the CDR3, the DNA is TGTGCCTGGAATTCGGACAGGGCGTGGGGCTACACCTTC. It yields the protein CAWNSDRAWGYTF.

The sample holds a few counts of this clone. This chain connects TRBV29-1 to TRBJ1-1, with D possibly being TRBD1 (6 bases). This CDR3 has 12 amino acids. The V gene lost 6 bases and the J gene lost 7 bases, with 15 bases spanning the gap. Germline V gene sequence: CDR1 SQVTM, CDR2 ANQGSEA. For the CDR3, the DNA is TGCAGCGTCCGGGAACAGGGAGTTGAAGCTTTCTTT. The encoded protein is CSVREQGVEAFF. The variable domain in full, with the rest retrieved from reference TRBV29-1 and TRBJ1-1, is SAVISQKPSRDICQRGTSLTIQCQVDSQVTMMFWYRQQPGQSLTLIATANQGSEATYESGFVIDKFPISRPNLTFSTLTVSNMSPEDSSIYLCSVREQGVEAFFGQGTRLTVV.

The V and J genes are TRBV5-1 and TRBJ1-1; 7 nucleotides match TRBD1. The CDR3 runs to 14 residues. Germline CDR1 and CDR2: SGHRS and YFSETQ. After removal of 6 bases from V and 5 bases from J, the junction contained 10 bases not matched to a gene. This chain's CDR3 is CASKNLDRATEAFF. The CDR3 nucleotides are TGCGCCAGCAAGAACTTAGACAGGGCTACTGAAGCTTTCTTT.

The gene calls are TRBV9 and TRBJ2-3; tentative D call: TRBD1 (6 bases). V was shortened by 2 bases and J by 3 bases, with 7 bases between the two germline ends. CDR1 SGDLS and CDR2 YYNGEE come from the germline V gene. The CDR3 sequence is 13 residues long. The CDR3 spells CASSVDRTDTQYF. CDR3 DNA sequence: TGTGCCAGCAGCGTGGACAGAACAGATACGCAGTATTTT. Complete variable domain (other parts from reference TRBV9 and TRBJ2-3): DSGVTQTPKHLITATGQRVTLRCSPRSGDLSVYWYQQSLDQGLQFLIQYYNGEERAKGNILERFSAQQFPDLHSELNLSSLELGDSALYFCASSVDRTDTQYFGPGTRLTVL.

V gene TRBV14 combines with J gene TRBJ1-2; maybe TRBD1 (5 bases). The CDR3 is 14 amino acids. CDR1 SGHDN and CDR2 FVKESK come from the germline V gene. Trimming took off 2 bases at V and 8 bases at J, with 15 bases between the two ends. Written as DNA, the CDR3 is TGTGCCAGCAGCCAACCTGGGACTGGTGAAGGCTACACCTTC. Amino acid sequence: CASSQPGTGEGYTF.